The sample holds many counts of the clone carrying this T cell receptor beta chain. The authors used template switching to add a universal primer site and gave cDNA unique molecular identifiers. In TCRdb, the 5' RACE reads were re-called with MiXCR into one record per CDR3 protein. Found here are about 150,000 distinct CDR3 sequences, around 3.5% of them singletons; the top ten hold 8.1%. This sample was included in a study of identical twins. Germline trimming cut 1 base from V and 4 bases from J; bases unmatched to any gene: 11. Germline V gene sequence: CDR1 DFQATT, CDR2 SNEGSKA (reference sequence). CDR3 length equals 16 residues. Healthy Caucasians were all of the donors.

J is TRBJ2-3 and V is TRBV20-1; 7 bases fit TRBD1. This sequence originates from a man between 18 and 35 years old in good health. The source material was memory T cells sorted from blood. The CDR3 spells CSARGSNRGRADTQYF. The CDR3 DNA sequence: TGCAGTGCTAGAGGATCCAACAGGGGCCGCGCAGATACGCAGTATTTT.